The rows below give T cell receptor beta chains drawn from one sample of a study of blood T cells in healthy people across ages. TCRdb itself ran the 5' RACE reads through MiXCR, one entry per CDR3 protein. Among approximately 1.5 million distinct CDR3 sequences, roughly 43% were seen once, and the ten largest hold around 4%. The sequencing sample was made of blood. The receptors derive from a young woman in good health. CDR3s include the opening cysteine and the closing phenylalanine or tryptophan. A D gene is named only where the DNA matches it firmly. The size of a clone is reported for some rows only, either as once, few or many, or as a class for expanded clones.

cdr3_length	j_call	d_call	v_call	clone_size	cdr3_aa	cdr3_nt
14	TRBJ2-3	-	TRBV7-3	-	CASSPGHESVTQYF	TGTGCCAGCAGCCCGGGACATGAAAGTGTTACGCAGTATTTT
14	TRBJ2-1	TRBD2	TRBV4-2	-	CASTSAGTYNEQFF	TGTGCCAGTACTAGCGCGGGAACGTACAATGAGCAGTTCTTC
12	TRBJ2-1	-	TRBV15	-	CATSSGGGEQFF	TGTGCCACCAGCAGTGGCGGAGGTGAGCAGTTCTTC
14	TRBJ1-2	TRBD1	TRBV7-9	many	CASSLVRTGSGYTF	TGTGCCAGCAGCTTAGTCCGGACAGGGTCTGGCTACACCTTC
15	TRBJ2-7	-	TRBV4-1	-	CASSQDIMVFDEQYF	TGCGCCAGCAGCCAAGATATCATGGTTTTTGACGAGCAGTACTTC
14	TRBJ2-2	-	TRBV29-1	few	CSVESEINTGELFF	TGCAGCGTTGAAAGTGAGATTAACACCGGGGAGCTGTTTTTT
14	TRBJ1-6	TRBD1	TRBV7-9	many	CASSKTGTNSPLHF	TGTGCCAGCAGCAAGACAGGGACTAATTCACCCCTCCACTTT
16	TRBJ1-6	TRBD1	TRBV7-6	-	CASSPGQLKINSPLHF	TGTGCCAGCAGCCCGGGACAGCTTAAAATAAATTCACCCCTCCACTTT
14	TRBJ2-1	-	TRBV2	-	CASSGIGSSFEQFF	TGTGCCAGCAGTGGTATTGGTAGTTCTTTTGAGCAGTTCTTC
14	TRBJ1-4	-	TRBV12-3/TRBV12-4	few	CASSLVRENEKLFF	TGTGCCAGCAGTTTAGTACGGGAGAATGAAAAACTGTTTTTT
13	TRBJ1-1	-	TRBV12-3/TRBV12-4	-	CASSSLPDPQAFF	TGTGCCAGCAGTTCCCTCCCGGACCCGCAAGCTTTCTTT
16	TRBJ2-7	-	TRBV6-6	few	CASSYSKDSDPYEQYF	TGTGCCAGCAGTTACTCTAAGGACTCTGATCCCTACGAGCAGTACTTC
14	TRBJ2-1	TRBD2	TRBV20-1	few	CSAQILARGNEQFF	TGCAGTGCTCAAATACTAGCGAGGGGCAATGAGCAGTTCTTC
17	TRBJ2-3	TRBD1	TRBV11-2	few	CASSGLRDSFKGDTQYF	TGTGCCAGCAGCGGTTTACGGGACAGCTTCAAGGGAGATACGCAGTATTTT
15	TRBJ2-7	-	TRBV7-9	-	CASSLPGRYSYEQYF	TGTGCCAGCAGCCTGCCCGGACGGTACTCCTACGAGCAGTACTTC
15	TRBJ2-7	TRBD2	TRBV10-3	few	CAISAGTSAYNEQYF	TGTGCCATCAGTGCTGGGACTAGCGCCTACAATGAGCAGTACTTC
16	TRBJ2-1	TRBD2	TRBV4-1	-	CASSPETSGAYNEQFF	TGCGCCAGCAGCCCGGAGACTAGCGGTGCCTACAATGAGCAGTTCTTC
15	TRBJ1-5	-	TRBV7-2	-	CASSAAAHSNQPKHF	TGTGCCAGCAGCGCTGCGGCCCATAGCAATCAGCCCAAGCATTTT
12	TRBJ2-1	-	TRBV25-1	-	CASSDPGLEQFF	TGTGCCAGCAGTGACCCTGGACTGGAGCAGTTCTTC
14	TRBJ2-1	TRBD1	TRBV20-1	-	CSATNSGGYNEQFF	TGCAGTGCCACGAATTCAGGGGGATACAATGAGCAGTTCTTC
14	TRBJ1-2	-	TRBV29-1	few	CSVVLDSTNYGYTF	TGCAGCGTTGTCCTGGACAGCACTAACTATGGCTACACCTTC
17	TRBJ2-7	-	TRBV21-1	-	CASSQEPRLAGECEQYF	TGTGCCAGCAGCCAGGAGCCCCGACTAGCGGGAGAATGCGAGCAGTACTTC
18	TRBJ2-6	TRBD1	TRBV27	few	CASSPRTGGTYGANVLTF	TGTGCCAGCAGTCCTCGGACAGGGGGCACATATGGGGCCAACGTCCTGACTTTC
14	TRBJ1-4	-	TRBV12-3/TRBV12-4	-	CASSWGRANEKLFF	TGTGCCAGCAGTTGGGGGCGGGCTAATGAAAAACTGTTTTTT
16	TRBJ2-5	-	TRBV7-2	-	CASSTEYAGASETQYF	TGTGCCAGCAGCACGGAGTACGCGGGTGCGTCGGAGACCCAGTACTTC
14	TRBJ1-1	TRBD1	TRBV7-2	few	CASSSQGPNTEAFF	TGTGCCAGCAGCTCACAGGGGCCGAACACTGAAGCTTTCTTT
13	TRBJ2-7	-	TRBV12-3/TRBV12-4	-	CASSSNGPYEQYF	TGTGCCAGCAGTTCAAATGGCCCCTACGAGCAGTACTTC
13	TRBJ1-1	-	TRBV5-1	-	CASSVSKNTEAFF	TGCGCCAGCAGCGTTAGCAAGAACACTGAAGCTTTCTTT
16	TRBJ1-2	TRBD1	TRBV19	-	CASTEGQGRYYGGYTF	TGTGCCAGTACCGAGGGACAGGGGAGGTATTATGGTGGCTACACCTTC
15	TRBJ2-1	TRBD2	TRBV16	once	CASSRVLAVYNEQFF	TGTGCCAGCAGCCGGGTACTAGCGGTGTACAATGAGCAGTTCTTC
14	TRBJ1-4	-	TRBV12-3/TRBV12-4	once	CASSLRGANEKLFF	TGTGCCAGCAGTTTACGGGGAGCTAATGAAAAACTGTTTTTT
16	TRBJ2-3	TRBD2	TRBV4-3	-	CASSQDQAGSTDTQYF	TGCGCCAGCAGCCAAGATCAAGCGGGGAGCACAGATACGCAGTATTTT
16	TRBJ1-2	TRBD1	TRBV7-2	few	CASSPIEGQGGRGYTF	TGTGCCAGCAGCCCTATAGAGGGACAGGGAGGACGTGGCTACACCTTC
15	TRBJ2-5	-	TRBV9	few	CASSVEGRLEETQYF	TGTGCCAGCAGCGTAGAGGGAAGACTAGAAGAGACCCAGTACTTC
15	TRBJ2-1	TRBD1	TRBV5-1	-	CASSTSGTGFFEQFF	TGCGCCAGCAGCACGTCCGGGACAGGGTTTTTTGAGCAGTTCTTC
14	TRBJ1-5	-	TRBV4-3	few	CASSQGIGDQPQHF	TGCGCCAGCAGCCAAGGGATCGGCGATCAGCCCCAGCATTTT
15	TRBJ1-2	-	TRBV5-1	few	CASSSRPGPNYGYTF	TGCGCCAGCAGCTCACGCCCAGGCCCTAACTATGGCTACACCTTC
14	TRBJ1-1	TRBD1	TRBV6-1	few	CASSGRGGEAEAFF	TGTGCCAGCAGTGGCAGAGGGGGCGAGGCCGAAGCTTTCTTT
18	TRBJ1-2	TRBD1	TRBV27	-	CASSFSMGQGAVGYGYTF	TGTGCCAGCAGTTTTTCGATGGGACAGGGAGCAGTTGGCTATGGCTACACCTTC
13	TRBJ1-2	TRBD1	TRBV27	many	CASSPGQGYGYTF	TGTGCCAGCAGTCCCGGACAGGGGTATGGCTACACCTTC
16	TRBJ2-5	-	TRBV6-2/TRBV6-3	few	CASSYSPGHFQETQYF	TGTGCCAGCAGTTACTCCCCGGGACACTTTCAAGAGACCCAGTACTTC
14	TRBJ1-4	-	TRBV15	-	CATSQGRANEKLFF	TGTGCCACCAGCCAGGGCCGGGCTAATGAAAAACTGTTTTTT
15	TRBJ1-2	-	TRBV6-6	few	CASSYRTGSYYGYTF	TGTGCCAGCAGTTACCGCACAGGGTCGTACTATGGCTACACCTTC
14	TRBJ2-1	-	TRBV11-2	-	CASSLVYTYNEQFF	TGTGCCAGCAGCTTAGTCTACACATACAATGAGCAGTTCTTC